The 5 T cell receptor beta chains below come from one sample, sequenced in a study of blood T cell repertoires in COVID-19. Method: immunoSEQ multiplex PCR; TCRdb's copy keeps in-frame clones and lacks some. The repertoire includes approximately 150,000 clones, approximately 90% of them detected once, and roughly 4% sits in the top ten. Sequenced material: PBMCs or T cells enriched from blood (not recorded which). Source of these receptors: a woman aged 40 to 50 who had been exposed to COVID-19.

This clone has a handful of counts. This rearrangement joins TRBV12-3 or TRBV12-4 to TRBJ1-1; 7 nucleotides match TRBD1. The CDR3 is 13 residues long. V shed 2 bases, J shed 8 bases, and the junction held 5 bases outside the gene matches. CDR3 sequence reads: CASSLFSGGEAFF. CDR3 bases: TGTGCCAGCAGTTTATTTTCAGGGGGAGAAGCTTTCTTT.

This clone occurred a few times. V gene TRBV10-2 combines with J gene TRBJ1-1; 7 nucleotides line up with TRBD1. V dropped 8 bases and J dropped 0; count of bases not matched to a gene: 3. This CDR3 comprises 13 residues. Germline CDR1 is WSHSY and CDR2 is SAAADI. The CDR3, as DNA: TGCGCCAGCGCGGGACAGATGAACACTGAAGCTTTCTTT. Amino acids: CASAGQMNTEAFF.

This clone was found many times. This chain uses TRBV6-5 with TRBJ1-3; D remains ambiguous. V was trimmed by 4 bases and J by 3 bases, leaving 10 bases between them. There are 14 residues in the CDR3. Looked up from germline, CDR1 is MNHEY and CDR2 is SVGAGI. The CDR3 DNA reads as TGTGCCAGCAGTTCTACCGCGGGTGGAAACACCATATATTTT. The encoded protein is CASSSTAGGNTIYF.

This chain connects TRBV5-1 to TRBJ2-5; 10 nucleotides match TRBD2. V lost 4 bases, J lost 5 bases, and 11 bases stayed unmatched. The CDR3 covers 16 residues. CDR1 is SGHRS and CDR2 is YFSETQ in the germline V gene. DNA of the CDR3: TGCGCCAGCAGCCCGAGAACAGCGGGAGGGCGTGAGACCCAGTACTTC. As protein: CASSPRTAGGRETQYF.

The J gene is TRBJ2-4, the V gene TRBV28; the match to TRBD1 covers 7 bases. Per the germline V gene, CDR1 is MDHEN and CDR2 is SYDVKM. The CDR3 extends over 15 amino acids. Unmatched junction bases numbered 9, after V lost 2 bases and J lost 8 bases. As DNA, the CDR3 is TGTGCCAGCAGTTTACCCGGTCCCACAGGGGACATTCAGTACTTC. Translating it yields CASSLPGPTGDIQYF.